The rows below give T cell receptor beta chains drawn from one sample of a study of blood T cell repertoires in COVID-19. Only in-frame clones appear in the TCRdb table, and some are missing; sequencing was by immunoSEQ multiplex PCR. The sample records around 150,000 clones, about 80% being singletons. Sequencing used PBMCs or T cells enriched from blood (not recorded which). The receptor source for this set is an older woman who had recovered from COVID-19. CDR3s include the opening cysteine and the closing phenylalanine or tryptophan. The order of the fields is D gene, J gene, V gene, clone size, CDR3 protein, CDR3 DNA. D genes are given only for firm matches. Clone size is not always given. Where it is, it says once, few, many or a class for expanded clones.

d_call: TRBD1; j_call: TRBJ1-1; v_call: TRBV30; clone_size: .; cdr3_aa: CAWNLTPGGQVNTEAFF; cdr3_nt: TGTGCCTGGAATCTCACTCCCGGGGGACAGGTGAACACTGAAGCTTTCTTT
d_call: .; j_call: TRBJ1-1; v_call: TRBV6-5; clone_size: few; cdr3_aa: CASSSPRGSTEAFF; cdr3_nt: TGTGCCAGCAGTTCTCCCCGAGGAAGCACTGAAGCTTTCTTT
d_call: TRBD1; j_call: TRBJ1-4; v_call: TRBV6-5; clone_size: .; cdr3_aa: CASSRKTGLNEKLFF; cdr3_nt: TGTGCCAGCAGCCGAAAGACAGGGCTTAATGAAAAACTGTTTTTT
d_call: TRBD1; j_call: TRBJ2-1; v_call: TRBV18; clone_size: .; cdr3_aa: CASLQGRDNEQFF; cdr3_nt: TGTGCCAGCCTACAGGGGCGTGACAATGAGCAGTTCTTC
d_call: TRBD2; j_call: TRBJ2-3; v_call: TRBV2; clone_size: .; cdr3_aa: CASGTSGVADTQYF; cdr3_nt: TGTGCCAGCGGCACTAGCGGGGTAGCAGATACGCAGTATTTT
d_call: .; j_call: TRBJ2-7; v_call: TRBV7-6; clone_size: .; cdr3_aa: CASSLEAEAHEQYF; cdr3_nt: TGTGCCAGCAGCTTAGAGGCGGAGGCCCACGAGCAGTACTTC
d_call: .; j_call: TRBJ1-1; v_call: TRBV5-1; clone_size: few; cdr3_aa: CASSGRGSDTEAFF; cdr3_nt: TGCGCCAGCAGCGGGAGGGGGAGTGACACTGAAGCTTTCTTT
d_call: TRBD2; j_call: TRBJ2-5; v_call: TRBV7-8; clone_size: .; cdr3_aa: CASRESGGAVETQYF; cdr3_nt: TGTGCCAGCAGAGAGAGCGGGGGGGCCGTGGAGACCCAGTACTTC
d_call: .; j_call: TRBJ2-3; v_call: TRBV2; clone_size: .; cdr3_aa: CASSAIQGADTQYF; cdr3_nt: TGTGCCAGCAGTGCTATACAGGGAGCAGATACGCAGTATTTT
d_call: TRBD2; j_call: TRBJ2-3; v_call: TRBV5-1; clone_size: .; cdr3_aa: CASSPYSGGSPDTQYF; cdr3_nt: TGCGCCAGCAGCCCCTATAGCGGGGGCTCCCCAGATACGCAGTATTTT
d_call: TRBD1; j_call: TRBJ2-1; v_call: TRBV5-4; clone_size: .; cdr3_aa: CASSRTGTGVSYNEQFF; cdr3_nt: TGTGCCAGCAGCAGGACCGGGACAGGGGTCTCCTACAATGAGCAGTTCTTC
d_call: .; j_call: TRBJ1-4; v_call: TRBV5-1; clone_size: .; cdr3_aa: CASSGQVDNEKLFF; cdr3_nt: TGCGCCAGCAGCGGGCAGGTGGATAATGAAAAACTGTTTTTT
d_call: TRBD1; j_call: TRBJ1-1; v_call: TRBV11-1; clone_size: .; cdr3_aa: CASSLMEGAHTEAFF; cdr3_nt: TGTGCCAGCAGCTTAATGGAGGGGGCACACACTGAAGCTTTCTTT
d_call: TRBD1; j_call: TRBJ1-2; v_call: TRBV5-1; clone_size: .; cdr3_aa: CASSPPSQGANYGYTF; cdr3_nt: TGCGCCAGCAGCCCCCCGAGTCAGGGGGCGAACTATGGCTACACCTTC
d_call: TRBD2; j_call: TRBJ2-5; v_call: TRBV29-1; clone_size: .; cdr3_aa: CSQKSGTSLETQYF; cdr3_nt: TGCAGCCAAAAATCCGGGACTAGCCTGGAGACCCAGTACTTC
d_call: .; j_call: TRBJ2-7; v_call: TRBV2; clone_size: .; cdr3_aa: CASNRDWNYEQYF; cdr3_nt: TGTGCCAGCAATCGGGACTGGAATTACGAGCAGTACTTC
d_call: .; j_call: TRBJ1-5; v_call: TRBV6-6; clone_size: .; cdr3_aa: CASSYVGNQPQHF; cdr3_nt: TGTGCCAGCAGTTACGTCGGTAATCAGCCCCAGCATTTT
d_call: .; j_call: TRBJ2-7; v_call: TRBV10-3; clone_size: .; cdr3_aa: CAISDMVGGQPYEQYF; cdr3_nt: TGTGCCATCAGTGATATGGTTGGGGGCCAACCCTACGAGCAGTACTTC
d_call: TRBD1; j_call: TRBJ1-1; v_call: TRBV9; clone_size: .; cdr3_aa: CASSTRQGAGNTEAFF; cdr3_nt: TGTGCCAGCAGCACTCGACAGGGTGCAGGGAACACTGAAGCTTTCTTT
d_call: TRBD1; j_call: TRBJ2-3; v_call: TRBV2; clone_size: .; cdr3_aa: CASSLGQGFTDTQYF; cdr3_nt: TGTGCCAGCAGCCTGGGACAGGGCTTCACAGATACGCAGTATTTT